This T cell receptor (beta chain) was identified in a study of blood T cell repertoires in COVID-19. TCRdb keeps only in-frame clones here, not all; method: immunoSEQ multiplex PCR. The sample lists 39,000 or so clones, 83% occurring once. The CDR3 covers 19 residues. The germline gives CDR1 MDHEN, CDR2 SYDVKM. J was trimmed by 4 bases and V by 5 bases; bases with no gene match: 12. The clonotype comes from a woman over 75 with active or convalescent COVID-19. The sequenced sample was peripheral blood. The J gene is TRBJ2-6, the V gene TRBV28; 12 nucleotides line up with TRBD1. The CDR3 region is CASSTPGQGAAPGANVLTF. The CDR3 DNA is TGTGCCAGCAGTACGCCGGGACAGGGGGCAGCCCCCGGGGCCAACGTCCTGACTTTC.